Shown below are 3 T cell receptor beta chains from a single sample sequenced in a study of beta chain features in type 1 diabetes. Study-wide results and limits: Shortening of TCRB CDR3s, moderate but significant, appeared in all four CD4+ subsets of Type 1 diabetes patients.

No antigens are known for them. Every bit of the isolated RNA underwent reverse transcription, so sequencing read expressed TCRB transcripts. The protocol was immunoSEQ multiplex PCR, while the TCRdb copy is restricted to in-frame clones and leaves out a portion. The sample includes roughly 51,000 clones, 50% to 55% seen only once; the top ten take 2% to 3%. Source material: Tregs from blood. Every receptor here comes from a woman in her thirties or forties with type 1 diabetes.

This chain links TRBV5-1 with TRBJ2-3; no clear D gene. Trimming left V 3 bases short and J 0 bases short, with 8 bases between. The CDR3 length is 14 residues. The germline V gene encodes CDR1 SGHRS and CDR2 YFSETQ. CDR3 bases: TGCGCCAGCAGCTCTCCCTCTAGCACAGATACGCAGTATTTT. Protein sequence: CASSSPSSTDTQYF.

The chain employs TRBV5-1 and TRBJ1-2; 9 nucleotides line up with TRBD1. CDR3 length: 16 amino acids. The germline gives CDR1 SGHRS, CDR2 YFSETQ. The junction had 8 bases not matched to a gene; V was cut back by 2 bases and J by 3 bases. CDR3 sequence: CASSLPPGQGYYGYTF. The CDR3 DNA reads TGCGCCAGCAGCTTACCCCCGGGACAGGGATACTATGGCTACACCTTC. Complete variable domain (other parts from reference TRBV5-1 and TRBJ1-2): KAGVTQTPRYLIKTRGQQVTLSCSPISGHRSVSWYQQTPGQGLQFLFEYFSETQRNKGNFPGRFSGRQFSNSRSEMNVSTLELGDSALYLCASSLPPGQGYYGYTFGSGTRLTVV.

The chain employs TRBV4-1 and TRBJ1-2; the match to TRBD1 covers 12 bases. The CDR3 runs to 19 residues. The V gene end was trimmed by 2 bases and the J gene end by 5 bases; junction bases not matched to a gene: 15. The germline V gene has CDR1 MGHRA and CDR2 YSYEKL. In DNA form, the CDR3 reads TGCGCCAGCAGCCAATATTTCAGGGACAGGGGGCTCAATAGGTATGGCTACACCTTC. Protein sequence: CASSQYFRDRGLNRYGYTF.